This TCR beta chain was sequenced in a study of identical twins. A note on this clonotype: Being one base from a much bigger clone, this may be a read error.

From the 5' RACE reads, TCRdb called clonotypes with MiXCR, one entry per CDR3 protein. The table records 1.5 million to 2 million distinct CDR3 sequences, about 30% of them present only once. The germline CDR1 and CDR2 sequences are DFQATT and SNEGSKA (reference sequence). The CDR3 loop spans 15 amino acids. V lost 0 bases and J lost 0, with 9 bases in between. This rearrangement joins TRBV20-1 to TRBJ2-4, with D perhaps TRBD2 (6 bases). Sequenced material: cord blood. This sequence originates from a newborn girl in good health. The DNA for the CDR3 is TGCAGTGCTAGAGAGCGGGGATTAGCCAAAAACATTCAGTACTTC. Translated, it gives CSARERGLAKNIQYF.